The clone carrying this T cell receptor (beta chain) was seen a few times. Its antigen is as yet unknown. Alongside a J-beta primer mix, a sample-barcoded 5' primer served in a second PCR lasting roughly 7 to 11 cycles. In TCRdb, the 5' RACE reads were re-called with MiXCR into one record per CDR3 protein. The data hold almost 1 million distinct CDR3 sequences, with roughly 51% observed a single time. V gave up 3 bases and J gave up 6 bases; unmatched junction bases: 13. CDR1 is DFQATT, CDR2 SNEGSKA, per germline (reference sequence). There are 18 residues in the CDR3. The data originate from a study of blood T cells in healthy people across ages. Study-wide results and limits: Across the age range, TCR beta diversity per million T cells fell in a roughly linear way. Investigators treated diversity estimates from one million T cells as underestimates.

This receptor was identified in a woman in her sixties or seventies in good health. V gene TRBV20-1 combines with J gene TRBJ2-1; the match to TRBD2 covers 14 bases. Material for sequencing was blood. CDR3: CSASNPGTSGRSVNEQFF. CDR3 DNA: TGCAGTGCTAGCAATCCGGGGACTAGCGGGAGATCTGTCAATGAGCAGTTCTTC.